This TCR beta chain was recorded in a study of OX40 agonist ivuxolimab in advanced cancers. Across the whole study: At doses from 0.01 to 10 mg/kg, patients were given intravenous ivuxolimab every 2 weeks.

Germline V gives CDR1 SGHVS, CDR2 FNYEAQ. The CDR3 has 13 amino acids. The V and J ends lost 5 bases and 3 bases respectively, with 11 bases between them. In this sample, this clone turned up a few times. Method: immunoSEQ multiplex PCR; TCRdb's copy keeps in-frame clones and lacks some. The data hold 10,000 to 11,000 clones, with about three quarters observed a single time. The sample was CD4+ or CD8+ T cells sorted from blood, taken in a trial of the OX40 agonist ivuxolimab. The chain links TRBV7-6 to TRBJ2-7; D is unclear. The origin of this receptor is an adult with an advanced solid tumor such as melanoma, head and neck, liver or kidney cancer. This CDR3 is CASSPIGHYEQYF. The CDR3 DNA reads TGTGCCAGCAGCCCAATCGGCCACTACGAGCAGTACTTC.